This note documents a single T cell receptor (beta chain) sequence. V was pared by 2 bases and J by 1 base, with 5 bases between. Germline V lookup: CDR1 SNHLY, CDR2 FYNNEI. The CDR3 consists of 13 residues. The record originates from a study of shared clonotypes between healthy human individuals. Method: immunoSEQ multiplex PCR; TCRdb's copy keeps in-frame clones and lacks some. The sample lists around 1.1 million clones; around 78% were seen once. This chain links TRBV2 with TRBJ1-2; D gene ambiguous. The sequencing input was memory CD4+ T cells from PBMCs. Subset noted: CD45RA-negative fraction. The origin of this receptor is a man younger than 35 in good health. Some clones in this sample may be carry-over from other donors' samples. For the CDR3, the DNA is TGTGCCAGCAGTGAACAGGATAACTATGGCTACACCTTC. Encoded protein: CASSEQDNYGYTF.